Shown below are 27 T cell receptor beta chains from a single sample sequenced in a study of metastatic and nonmetastatic thyroid tumors. With MiXCR, TCRdb reprocessed the PCR reads. This table holds 84,000 or so clones, over 8.5% found once. Not a single patient had been given any form of treatment at any point before undergoing thyroid surgery. The sequencing input was blood. The receptors originated from a female donor with papillary thyroid cancer or a benign thyroid nodule (not recorded which). Some clones in this sample may be carry-over from other donors' samples.

This clone appeared many times. This chain links TRBV19 with TRBJ2-2; weak D call: TRBD2 (5 bases). Trimming left V 3 bases short and J 4 bases short, with 12 bases between. The CDR3 has 15 amino acids. Germline V gene sequence: CDR1 LNHDA, CDR2 SQIVND (reference sequence). The CDR3: CASSIISRGTGELFF. CDR3 coding DNA: TGTGCCAGTAGTATCATAAGTCGGGGCACCGGGGAGCTGTTTTTT.

This clone was seen ten or more times. The genes are TRBV20-1 and TRBJ2-3; no clear D gene. V shed 3 bases and J shed 7 bases, with 20 bases lying between them. The CDR3 is 15 amino acids. Looked up from germline, CDR1 is DFQATT and CDR2 is SNEGSKA (reference sequence). The CDR3 DNA reads TGCAGTGCTAGGGATAGACCAACCTCCCCTCATACGCAGTATTTT. Protein product: CSARDRPTSPHTQYF.

This clone was seen a few times. J is TRBJ1-2 and V is TRBV6-1; D unclear. The V gene's germline CDR1 is MNHNS and CDR2 SASEGT. The CDR3 totals 14 residues. Trimming cost V 5 bases and J 4 bases, with 14 bases left between them. The CDR3 DNA reads as TGTGCCAGCAGTTCCCGGACGCTCATCTATGGCTACACCTTC. Protein product: CASSSRTLIYGYTF.

This clone appeared a few times. The rearrangement joins TRBV20-1 to TRBJ1-6; no reliable D call. Germline loops: CDR1 DFQATT, CDR2 SNEGSKA (reference sequence). V lost 6 bases, J lost 7 bases, and 16 bases lay in between. The CDR3 contains 14 residues. The CDR3 DNA reads TGCAGTGCCCTTTTAAACAGCGTCAATTCACCCCTCCACTTT. Its protein product is CSALLNSVNSPLHF.

This clone was found many times. The chain's CDR3 is CASSLRSGQGNEKLFF. The CDR3 DNA reads as TGCGCCAGCAGCCTCCGGTCTGGACAGGGAAATGAAAAACTGTTTTTT. V gene TRBV4-1 combines with J gene TRBJ1-4, with 8 bases matching TRBD1. Looked up from germline, CDR1 is MGHRA and CDR2 is YSYEKL. This CDR3 contains 16 residues. The V and J ends lost 4 bases and 5 bases, in that order; junction bases with no gene match: 9.

There are many counts of this clone. The chain uses TRBV2 and TRBJ1-2; TRBD1 matches at 9 bases. The length of the CDR3 is 15 residues. In germline, CDR1 is SNHLY, CDR2 FYNNEI. Trimming took 3 bases from V and 5 from J; bases not matched to a gene: 7. The CDR3 DNA reads TGTGCCAGCAGTGACCGGGACAGGGTTTGGTATGGCTACACCTTC. Its translation is CASSDRDRVWYGYTF.

The rearrangement uses TRBV20-1 and TRBJ1-5, with unresolved D. In germline, CDR1 is DFQATT, CDR2 SNEGSKA (reference sequence). The CDR3 is 14 amino acids. With 0 bases removed from V and 0 bases from J, the gap between germline ends came to 6 bases. CDR3 sequence reads: CSARDGVSNQPQHF. In nucleotides, the CDR3 is TGCAGTGCTAGAGATGGGGTTAGCAATCAGCCCCAGCATTTT.

The table lists this clone with many counts. The chain is built from TRBV20-1 and TRBJ1-3; D not certain. Germline assignment: CDR1 DFQATT and CDR2 SNEGSKA (reference sequence). Trimming left V 5 bases short and J 4 bases short, with 12 bases between. This CDR3 comprises 13 residues. The CDR3 DNA reads TGCAGTGCTGGCGGGCAGGCGGGAAACACCATATATTTT. Its protein product is CSAGGQAGNTIYF.

In its sample, this clone was seen many times. The V call is TRBV2, the J call TRBJ2-5; TRBD2 matches at 11 bases. This CDR3 has 14 residues. V was clipped by 7 bases and J by 3 bases; unmatched bases: 4. CDR1 and CDR2 from the germline V gene are SNHLY and FYNNEI. The CDR3 sequence: CASIGTSGEETQYF. The CDR3 DNA follows: TGTGCCAGCATCGGGACTAGCGGTGAAGAGACCCAGTACTTC.

The genes are TRBV6-1 and TRBJ2-1, with D unresolved. The CDR3 consists of 15 residues. Trimming left V 1 base short and J 3 bases short, with 10 bases between. Looked up from germline, CDR1 is MNHNS and CDR2 is SASEGT. CDR3 sequence (DNA): TGTGCCAGCAGTGAAGAGAACTACATCTACAATGAGCAGTTCTTC. This codes for CASSEENYIYNEQFF.

The J gene is TRBJ2-6, the V gene TRBV20-1; D tentatively reads TRBD1 or TRBD2 (6 bases each). This CDR3 spans 15 amino acids. Trimming took off 4 bases at V and 4 bases at J, with 14 bases between the two ends. Germline assignment: CDR1 DFQATT and CDR2 SNEGSKA (reference sequence). DNA for the CDR3: TGCAGTGCTAACAGGGAGGCTTCAGGGGCCAACGTCCTGACTTTC. This codes for CSANREASGANVLTF.

Sample share makes this clone medium-sized. V usage is TRBV6-1 and J usage is TRBJ1-1, with D unresolved. Germline CDR1 reads MNHNS; CDR2 reads SASEGT. CDR3 length: 13 amino acids. V shed 2 bases and J shed 1 base, with 5 bases lying between them. This CDR3 reads CASSEKENTEAFF. CDR3 nucleotides: TGTGCCAGCAGTGAAAAGGAGAACACTGAAGCTTTCTTT.

The chain uses TRBV2 and TRBJ1-1; D not resolved. CDR1 is SNHLY, CDR2 FYNNEI, per germline. The V and J ends lost 6 bases and 6 bases respectively, with 8 bases between them. The CDR3 covers 11 residues. The CDR3: CASRANAEAFF. The CDR3 bases are TGTGCCAGCAGAGCCAACGCTGAAGCTTTCTTT.

This clone was counted at least ten times. The rearrangement joins TRBV18 to TRBJ2-5, with D unresolved. Germline assignment: CDR1 KGHSH and CDR2 LQKENI. V lost 3 bases, J lost 4 bases, and 12 bases lay in between. This CDR3 has 14 residues. The CDR3 sequence: CASSPTTVIETQYF. The DNA of the CDR3 is TGTGCCAGCTCACCGACCACGGTTATAGAGACCCAGTACTTC.

This clone occurred once. The chain carries TRBV11-2 and TRBJ2-1; 7 bases match TRBD1. In germline, CDR1 is SGHAT, CDR2 FQNNGV. The CDR3 runs 14 residues. The trim removed 4 bases at V and 7 bases at J, leaving 7 bases unmatched. CDR3 residues: CASSSHYRGNEQFF. In DNA, the CDR3 is TGTGCCAGCAGCTCCCATTACAGGGGAAATGAGCAGTTCTTC.

This clone was seen many times. The chain has TRBV19 and TRBJ1-1; possible D gene TRBD1, 6 bases. This CDR3 is built from 12 residues. Trimming removed 7 bases at V and 11 bases at J, with 17 bases between. CDR1 is LNHDA and CDR2 is SQIVND in the germline V gene (reference sequence). CDR3 in amino acids: CASTERRGWAFF. CDR3 bases: TGTGCCAGTACCGAAAGGAGGGGGTGGGCTTTCTTT.

The genes are TRBV20-1 and TRBJ1-6, with D perhaps TRBD1 (5 bases). CDR1 is DFQATT and CDR2 is SNEGSKA in the germline V gene (reference sequence). Trimming pared 6 bases from V and 3 bases from J, leaving 15 bases between. CDR3 length: 15 amino acids. CDR3 DNA: TGCAGTGCAACATCAGCACAGGTCTATAATTCACCCCTCCACTTT. As protein: CSATSAQVYNSPLHF.

At least ten counts were recorded for this clone. The chain couples TRBV6-6 to TRBJ1-1, with a weak D call TRBD1 (6 bases). CDR1 MNHNY and CDR2 SVGAGI come from the germline V gene (reference sequence). CDR3 size: 15 residues. Trimming removed 2 bases from V and 6 bases from J, with 16 bases in between. The CDR3 nucleotides read TGTGCCAGCAGTTACGGGGGGGCCCGCATGGCTGAAGCTTTCTTT. As protein: CASSYGGARMAEAFF.

At least ten counts were recorded for this clone. Written as DNA, the CDR3 is TGCGCCAGCAGCCAAGATGGCCAGGGGGGTGATGGCTACACCTTC. Its translation is CASSQDGQGGDGYTF. The chain joins TRBV4-1 to TRBJ1-2; 7 bases match TRBD1. CDR3 length equals 15 residues. The germline gives CDR1 MGHRA, CDR2 YSYEKL. V trimming: 0 bases; J trimming: 6 bases; junction bases outside the gene matches: 7.

Comment on this clone: It may be a read error: a sequence one base away is much more abundant. At the DNA level, this CDR3 is encoded by other sequences in the same sample as well. The rearrangement joins TRBV20-1 to TRBJ2-4; 9 bases agree with TRBD1. Germline values: CDR1 DFQATT, CDR2 SNEGSKA (reference sequence). The CDR3 contains 14 residues. V was clipped by 0 bases and J by 7 bases; unmatched bases: 4. CDR3: CSARDLGQGNIQYF. The CDR3 nucleotides read TGCAGTGCTAGAGATCTGGGACAGGGCAACATTCAGTACTTC.

This clone was picked up many times. The V call is TRBV6-1, the J call TRBJ1-1, with a tentative D call TRBD1 (6 bases). The V gene lost 3 bases and the J gene lost 5 bases, with 16 bases spanning the gap. The CDR3 sequence is 15 residues long. Germline CDR1 is MNHNS and CDR2 is SASEGT. The CDR3 region is CASSDGMIQGTEAFF. Here the CDR3 DNA reads TGTGCCAGCAGTGACGGAATGATCCAGGGGACTGAAGCTTTCTTT.

This clone showed up many times. The rearrangement links TRBV5-4 to TRBJ1-6; 11 nucleotides match TRBD1. V trimming: 4 bases; J trimming: 12 bases; junction bases outside the gene matches: 6. CDR3 length: 14 residues. Germline CDR1 is SGHNT and CDR2 is YYREEE (reference sequence). The CDR3 spells CASSGDRGTRPLHF. For the CDR3, the DNA is TGTGCCAGCAGCGGGGACAGGGGGACAAGACCCCTCCACTTT.

This clone was counted at least ten times. The chain couples TRBV6-4 to TRBJ2-2, with D perhaps matching TRBD2 (7 bases). Germline V lookup: CDR1 MRHNA, CDR2 SNTAGT. CDR3 length: 15 residues. V lost 6 bases and J 4 bases, leaving 15 bases between the germline ends. The CDR3 coding sequence is TGTGCCAGCAGCACCGAGGGGGGGGCCACCGGGGAGCTGTTTTTT. Translating gives CASSTEGGATGELFF.

This clone came up many times. The chain uses TRBV6-1 and TRBJ2-1, with 12 positions matching TRBD1. The V gene end was trimmed by 6 bases and the J gene end by 8 bases; junction bases not matched to a gene: 5. This CDR3 has 14 amino acids. CDR1 MNHNS and CDR2 SASEGT come from the germline V gene. The CDR3 nucleotides are TGTGCCAGCAGAGGGACAGGGGGCTTATATGAGCAGTTCTTC. As protein: CASRGTGGLYEQFF.

This clone occurred many times. The chain has TRBV5-1 and TRBJ1-1, with 11 nucleotides matching TRBD1. Trimming took 5 bases from V and 5 from J; bases not matched to a gene: 5. CDR3 length: 14 residues. Germline CDR1 reads SGHRS; CDR2 reads YFSETQ. This CDR3 reads CASRVRDRGTEAFF. The CDR3 DNA follows: TGCGCCAGCAGGGTGAGGGACAGGGGGACTGAAGCTTTCTTT. The variable domain in full, completed from reference TRBV5-1 and TRBJ1-1, reads KAGVTQTPRYLIKTRGQQVTLSCSPISGHRSVSWYQQTPGQGLQFLFEYFSETQRNKGNFPGRFSGRQFSNSRSEMNVSTLELGDSALYLCASRVRDRGTEAFFGQGTRLTVV.

This chain uses TRBV24-1 with TRBJ1-5; possibly TRBD1 for D (5 bases). Per germline, CDR1 KGHDR and CDR2 SFDVKD. V was cut by 3 bases and J by 10 bases, with 9 bases left in between. This CDR3 has 12 amino acids. CDR3 nucleotide sequence: TGTGCCACCAGTGATGTCACAGGACCCCAGCATTTT. This codes for CATSDVTGPQHF.

This clone was seen ten or more times. The gene calls are TRBV20-1 and TRBJ2-7, with TRBD1 identical over 9 bases. Trimming removed 4 bases from V and 7 bases from J; junction bases left unmatched: 11. CDR1 DFQATT and CDR2 SNEGSKA come from the germline V gene (reference sequence). The CDR3 runs 14 residues. The CDR3 protein is CSATPDRGTAEQYF. The CDR3 coding sequence is TGCAGTGCTACCCCGGACAGGGGAACGGCGGAGCAGTACTTC.